This TCR beta chain was sequenced for a study of T cell responses to AZD1222 COVID-19 vaccine. At the level of the study: Pooling covered second doses at about 4 or about 12 weeks. Study results and limitations: Clonal diversity was possibly underestimated; the donors were predominantly white British and more often female. Spike-specific TCR repertoires showed rising breadth and depth after two AZD1222 doses.

On this clone itself: Its antigen is unknown.

Trimming at V came to 6 bases and at J to 7 bases, leaving 5 bases not matched to a gene. The germline V gene has CDR1 ENHRY and CDR2 SYGVKD. This CDR3 spans 13 amino acids. Sequencing used immunoSEQ multiplex PCR; TCRdb keeps in-frame clones, though not all of them. The table has 150,000 to 170,000 clones, 90% seen once. The V call is TRBV10-3, the J call TRBJ1-5; 8 bases fit TRBD1. Material: peripheral blood, obtained on day 0 of AZD1222 vaccination. This TCR was sampled from an adult in good health. In nucleotides, the CDR3 is TGTGCCATCAGGGACCAGGGGGCCCAGCCCCAGCATTTT. This codes for CAIRDQGAQPQHF.